This TCR beta chain was sequenced for a study of graft-versus-host responses after intestinal transplantation. The CDR3 length is 15 residues. Looked up from germline, CDR1 is SEHNR and CDR2 is FQNEAQ (reference sequence). V lost 1 base to trimming and J lost 7 bases; unmatched junction nucleotides: 5. TCRdb keeps only in-frame clones here, not all; method: immunoSEQ multiplex PCR. The repertoire consists of some 120,000 clones, with about 92% occurring once and the leading ten covering approximately 0.25%. For this clone: Its antigen is not known.

The clonotype comes from a human donor who was the organ donor for an intestinal transplant. V usage is TRBV7-9 and J usage is TRBJ2-1, with 9 positions matching TRBD2. Sequences were derived from unstimulated CD4+ T cells sorted from spleen or lymph node cells, sampled before transplant. The CDR3 region is CASSLVLAGRNEQFF. CDR3 coding DNA: TGTGCCAGCAGCTTAGTCCTAGCGGGAAGGAATGAGCAGTTCTTC. The variable domain in full, completed from reference TRBV7-9 and TRBJ2-1, reads DTGVSQNPRHKITKRGQNVTFRCDPISEHNRLYWYRQTLGQGPEFLTYFQNEAQLEKSRLLSDRFSAERPKGSFSTLEIQRTEQGDSAMYLCASSLVLAGRNEQFFGPGTRLTVL.